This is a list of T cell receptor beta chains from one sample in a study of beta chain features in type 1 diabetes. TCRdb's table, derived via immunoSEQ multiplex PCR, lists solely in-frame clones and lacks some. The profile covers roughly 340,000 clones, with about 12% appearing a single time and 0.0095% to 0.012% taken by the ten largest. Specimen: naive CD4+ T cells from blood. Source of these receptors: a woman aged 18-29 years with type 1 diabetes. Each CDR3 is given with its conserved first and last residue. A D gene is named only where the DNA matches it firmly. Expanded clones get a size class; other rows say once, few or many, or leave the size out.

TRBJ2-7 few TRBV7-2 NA CASSLGGGPYEQYF TGTGCCAGCAGCTTAGGGGGGGGCCCCTACGAGCAGTACTTC
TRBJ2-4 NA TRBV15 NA CATSREGGRDKNIQYF TGTGCCACCAGCAGAGAGGGCGGACGGGACAAAAACATTCAGTACTTC
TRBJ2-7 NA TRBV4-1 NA CASSQGPARRRPEQYF TGCGCCAGCAGCCAAGGACCAGCTCGCCGGCGGCCCGAGCAGTACTTC
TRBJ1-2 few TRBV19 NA CASSMVGSTIYGYTF TGTGCCAGTAGTATGGTGGGCAGTACGATCTATGGCTACACCTTC
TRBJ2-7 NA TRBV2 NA CASRDTYYEQYF TGTGCCAGCAGGGACACGTACTACGAGCAGTACTTC
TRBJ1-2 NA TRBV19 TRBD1 CASSISAGGRRGYTF TGTGCCAGTAGTATATCGGCAGGGGGCCGCCGCGGCTACACCTTC
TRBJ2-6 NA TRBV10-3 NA CAISASGGSFGANVLTF TGTGCCATCAGTGCCTCGGGGGGCTCCTTTGGGGCCAACGTCCTGACTTTC
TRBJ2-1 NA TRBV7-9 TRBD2 CASSGVLSGRTYNEQFF TGTGCCAGCAGCGGAGTCCTTAGCGGGAGAACATACAATGAGCAGTTCTTC
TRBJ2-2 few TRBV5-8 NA CASSLGSPTGELFF TGTGCCAGCAGCTTGGGGAGCCCCACCGGGGAGCTGTTTTTT
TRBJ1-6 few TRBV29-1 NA CSPGTPYNSPLHF TGCAGCCCTGGGACACCATATAATTCACCCCTCCACTTT
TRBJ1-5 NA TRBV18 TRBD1 CASSPQPGGVRQPQHF TGTGCCAGCTCACCACAACCAGGGGGCGTCAGGCAGCCCCAGCATTTT